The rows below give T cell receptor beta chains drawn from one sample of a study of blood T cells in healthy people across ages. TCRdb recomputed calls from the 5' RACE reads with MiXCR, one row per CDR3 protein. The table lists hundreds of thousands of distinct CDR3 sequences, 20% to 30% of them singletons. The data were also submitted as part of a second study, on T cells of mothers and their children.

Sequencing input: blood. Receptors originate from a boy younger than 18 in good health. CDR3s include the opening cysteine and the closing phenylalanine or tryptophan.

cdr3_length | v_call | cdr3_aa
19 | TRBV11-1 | CASSPRGRVAGGLYNEQFF
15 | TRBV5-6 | CASSRPGGLRNTIYF
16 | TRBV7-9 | CASSLTPGTGNEKLFF
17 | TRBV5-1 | CASSLVPSGSTLDTQYF
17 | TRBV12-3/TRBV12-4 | CASSRDRRYATNEKLFF
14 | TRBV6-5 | CASSSPTLRQTQYF
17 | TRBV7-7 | CASSLGPAGSNTGELFF
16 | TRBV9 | CASSGEQGARSTEAFF
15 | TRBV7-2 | CASSLGTGVDYGYTF
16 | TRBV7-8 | CASSERLAGNYDEQFF